This T cell receptor beta chain was recorded in a study of tumor-infiltrating lymphocytes in primary liver carcinoma. For the study at large: Subjects presented with primary liver carcinoma managed by surgical resection.

Germline CDR1 and CDR2: ENHRY and SYGVKD. This CDR3 region has 17 residues. A note on this clonotype: At one boundary the junction diverges from the germline segment, which might be a read error.

Germline DNA was also extracted, and blood RNA derived from unsorted whole blood. TCR beta cDNA came from about 0.55 ug total RNA, primed with a constant-region primer. Libraries of TCR beta came from three nested multiplex PCR rounds with slightly modified ARM-PCR. Researchers ran the first two PCR rounds for around 10 cycles each with TRBV1-TRBV30 forward primers and a C-beta reverse primer. TCRdb recomputed calls from the multiplex PCR reads with MiXCR, one row per CDR3 protein. The table includes about 320,000 distinct CDR3 sequences, around 50% detected once. The J gene is TRBJ2-2, the V gene TRBV10-3, with 8 bases matching TRBD2. The sample was peripheral blood. This receptor was identified in a woman aged 25 to 45 with primary liver carcinoma and hepatitis B virus infection. The CDR3 DNA sequence: TGTGACATCAACCAACCAGCGGGAGAGAATGGAACGGGGGAGCTGTTTTTT. Protein: CDINQPAGENGTGELFF.